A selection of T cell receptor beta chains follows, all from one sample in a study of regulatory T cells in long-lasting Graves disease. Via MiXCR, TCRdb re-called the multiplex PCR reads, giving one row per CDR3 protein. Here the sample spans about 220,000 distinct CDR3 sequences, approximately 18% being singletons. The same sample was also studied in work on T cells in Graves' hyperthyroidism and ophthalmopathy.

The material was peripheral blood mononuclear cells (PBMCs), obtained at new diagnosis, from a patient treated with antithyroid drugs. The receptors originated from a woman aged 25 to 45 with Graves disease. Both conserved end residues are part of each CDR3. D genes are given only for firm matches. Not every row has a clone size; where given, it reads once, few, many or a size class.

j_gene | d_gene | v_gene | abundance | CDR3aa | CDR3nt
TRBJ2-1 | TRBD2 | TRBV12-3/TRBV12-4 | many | CASSLTSGRNNEQFF | TGTGCCAGCAGTTTAACTAGCGGGAGAAACAATGAGCAGTTCTTC
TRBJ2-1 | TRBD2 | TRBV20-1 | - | CSARERIAGTKEQFF | TGCAGTGCTAGAGAGAGAATAGCGGGAACTAAGGAGCAGTTCTTC
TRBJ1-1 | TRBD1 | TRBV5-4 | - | CASSFLGGSLPEAFF | TGTGCCAGCAGCTTCCTAGGGGGCAGTCTGCCTGAAGCTTTCTTT
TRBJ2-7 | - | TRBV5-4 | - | CASSLPGATIYEQYF | TGTGCCAGCAGCTTGCCAGGGGCCACGATCTACGAGCAGTACTTC
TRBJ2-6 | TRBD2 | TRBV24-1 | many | CATSDSVAGAGGANVLTF | TGTGCCACCAGTGATTCGGTAGCGGGAGCGGGTGGGGCCAACGTCCTGACTTTC
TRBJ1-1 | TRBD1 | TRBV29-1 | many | CSVVFHRGRPNTEAFF | TGCAGCGTTGTATTTCACAGGGGGCGTCCGAACACTGAAGCTTTCTTT
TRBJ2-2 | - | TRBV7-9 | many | CASSSVGSGELFF | TGTGCCAGCAGCTCCGTCGGGAGCGGGGAGCTGTTTTTT
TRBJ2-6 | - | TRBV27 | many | CASSFTVSGANVLTF | TGTGCCAGCAGTTTCACAGTCTCTGGGGCCAACGTCCTGACTTTC
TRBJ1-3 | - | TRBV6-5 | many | CASSYSRGNTIYF | TGTGCCAGCAGTTACTCGCGGGGAAACACCATATATTTT
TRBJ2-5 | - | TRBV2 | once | CASSGGQYQETQYF | TGTGCCAGCAGCGGAGGACAGTACCAAGAGACCCAGTACTTC
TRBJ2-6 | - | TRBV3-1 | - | CASSGGAGANVLTF | TGTGCCAGCAGCGGAGGGGCTGGGGCCAACGTCCTGACTTTC
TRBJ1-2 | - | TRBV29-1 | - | CSVGAGLGYGYTF | TGCAGCGTTGGAGCTGGGCTGGGCTATGGCTACACCTTC
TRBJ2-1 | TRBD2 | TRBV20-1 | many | CSARDPISSGVFEQFF | TGCAGTGCTAGAGATCCCATATCTAGCGGGGTTTTTGAGCAGTTCTTC
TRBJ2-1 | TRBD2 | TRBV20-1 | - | CSASKLAGGEYNEQFF | TGCAGTGCTAGTAAACTAGCGGGAGGGGAATACAATGAGCAGTTCTTC
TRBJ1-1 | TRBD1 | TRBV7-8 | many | CASSPRPGQGAGTEAFF | TGTGCCAGCAGCCCTAGGCCGGGACAGGGGGCTGGGACTGAAGCTTTCTTT
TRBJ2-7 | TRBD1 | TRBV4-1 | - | CASSQDLRDRGDYEQYF | TGCGCCAGCAGCCAAGATCTGAGGGACAGGGGGGACTACGAGCAGTACTTC
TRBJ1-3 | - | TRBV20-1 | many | CSARDWGNTIYF | TGCAGTGCTAGAGATTGGGGAAACACCATATATTTT
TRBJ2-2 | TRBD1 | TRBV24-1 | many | CATSDLGSGTGGNNTGELFF | TGTGCCACCAGTGATTTGGGATCGGGGACAGGGGGTAATAACACCGGGGAGCTGTTTTTT
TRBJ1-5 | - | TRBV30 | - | CAWSVGARGPYSNQPQHF | TGTGCCTGGAGTGTCGGAGCGAGGGGCCCTTATAGCAATCAGCCCCAGCATTTT
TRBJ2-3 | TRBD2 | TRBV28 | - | CASSLDSSGRVDTQYF | TGTGCCAGCAGTCTTGACTCAAGCGGGAGGGTAGATACGCAGTATTTT
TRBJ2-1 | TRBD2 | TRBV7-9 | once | CASTPGRAKYHSGKNPIHEQFF | TGTGCCAGCACCCCGGGAAGAGCGAAATATCATAGCGGGAAGAACCCCATCCATGAGCAGTTCTTC
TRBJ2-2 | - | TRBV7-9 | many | CAGGKGSNTGELFF | TGTGCCGGGGGTAAAGGTTCGAACACCGGGGAGCTGTTTTTT
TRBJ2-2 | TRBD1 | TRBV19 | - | CASSIRGGPGELFF | TGTGCCAGTAGTATCAGAGGGGGCCCCGGGGAGCTGTTTTTT
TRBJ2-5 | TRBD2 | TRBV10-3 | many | CAISRAGGKETQYF | TGTGCCATCAGCCGAGCGGGGGGGAAAGAGACCCAGTACTTC
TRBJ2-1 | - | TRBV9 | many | CASSYVYGGEQFF | TGTGCCAGCAGCTACGTTTACGGAGGTGAGCAGTTCTTC
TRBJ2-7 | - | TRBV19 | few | CATRQAFGEQYF | TGTGCCACCAGACAGGCCTTCGGGGAGCAGTACTTC
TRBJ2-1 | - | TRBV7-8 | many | CASSSLGGGKYNEQFF | TGTGCCAGCAGCTCCCTAGGGGGGGGGAAGTACAATGAGCAGTTCTTC
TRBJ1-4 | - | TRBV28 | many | CATGESFSSRVNEKLFF | TGTGCCACGGGGGAATCATTCTCAAGTCGGGTTAATGAAAAACTGTTTTTT
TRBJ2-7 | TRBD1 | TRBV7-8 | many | CASSLAQGQPNEQYF | TGTGCCAGCAGCTTAGCGCAGGGACAGCCAAACGAGCAGTACTTC
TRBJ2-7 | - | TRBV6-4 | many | CASSYPPAEEQYF | TGTGCCAGCAGTTACCCACCGGCGGAAGAGCAGTACTTC
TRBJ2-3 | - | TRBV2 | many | CASSEGVADTDTQYF | TGTGCCAGCAGTGAAGGAGTAGCGGACACAGATACGCAGTATTTT
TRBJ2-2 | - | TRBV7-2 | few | CASSGTVTGELFF | TGTGCCAGCAGCGGGACGGTGACCGGGGAGCTGTTTTTT
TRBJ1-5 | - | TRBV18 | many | CASSPGDIDQPQHF | TGTGCCAGCTCACCTGGGGATATCGATCAGCCCCAGCATTTT
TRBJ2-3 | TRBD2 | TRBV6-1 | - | CASSGVAGGTDTQYF | TGTGCCAGCAGTGGGGTAGCGGGGGGCACAGATACGCAGTATTTT
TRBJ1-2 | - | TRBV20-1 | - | CSASRGSNGYTF | TGCAGTGCTAGTCGGGGATCGAATGGCTACACCTTC
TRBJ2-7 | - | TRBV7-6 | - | CASSRGASYEQYF | TGTGCCAGCAGCCGGGGGGCCTCCTACGAGCAGTACTTC
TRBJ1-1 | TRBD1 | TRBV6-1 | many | CASSPGQAMNTEAFF | TGTGCCAGCAGTCCGGGACAGGCTATGAACACTGAAGCTTTCTTT
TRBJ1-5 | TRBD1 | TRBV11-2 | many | CASSPGQGAGQPQHF | TGTGCCAGCAGCCCGGGACAGGGGGCCGGTCAGCCCCAGCATTTT
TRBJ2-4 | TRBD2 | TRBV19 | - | CASRKTSGTTNIQYF | TGTGCCAGTAGGAAAACTAGCGGGACGACAAACATTCAGTACTTC
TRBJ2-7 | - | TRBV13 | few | CASSLGNYYEQHF | TGTGCCAGCAGCTTGGGGAACTACTACGAGCAGCACTTC
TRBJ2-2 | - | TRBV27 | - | CASSFEVNTGELFF | TGTGCCAGCAGTTTTGAGGTGAACACCGGGGAGCTGTTTTTT
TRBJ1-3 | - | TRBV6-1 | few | CASSMWGSGNTIYF | TGTGCCAGCAGTATGTGGGGCTCTGGAAACACCATATATTTT